This is a list of T cell receptor beta chains from one sample in a study of T cell responses to AZD1222 COVID-19 vaccine. This table comes from immunoSEQ multiplex PCR, and its TCRdb copy is limited to in-frame clones, with some not included. The top ten hold roughly 4.9% of the sample, which has around 140,000 clones, about 92% seen once. The source was peripheral blood, collected on day 0 of AZD1222 vaccination. The source is an adult in good health. Each CDR3 is given with its conserved first and last residue. D genes are given only for firm matches. Where a row states a size, it is once, few, many or the class of an expanded clone; other rows omit it.

V gene: TRBV4-1; D gene: TRBD2; J gene: TRBJ2-2; clone size: NA; CDR3 protein: CASSQDRSSGRAGELFF; CDR3 DNA: TGCGCCAGCAGCCAAGATCGATCTAGCGGGAGAGCGGGGGAGCTGTTTTTT
V gene: TRBV19; D gene: NA; J gene: TRBJ1-1; clone size: NA; CDR3 protein: CASSNLPNTEAFF; CDR3 DNA: TGTGCCAGTAGTAATTTGCCAAACACTGAAGCTTTCTTT
V gene: TRBV29-1; D gene: NA; J gene: TRBJ1-5; clone size: NA; CDR3 protein: CSVEVNGQPQHF; CDR3 DNA: TGCAGCGTTGAGGTGAATGGGCAGCCCCAGCATTTT
V gene: TRBV9; D gene: NA; J gene: TRBJ1-1; clone size: NA; CDR3 protein: CASSVDWGVNTEAFF; CDR3 DNA: TGTGCCAGCAGCGTAGATTGGGGTGTGAACACTGAAGCTTTCTTT
V gene: TRBV6-5; D gene: NA; J gene: TRBJ2-1; clone size: NA; CDR3 protein: CASRGFLQGEQFF; CDR3 DNA: TGTGCCAGCAGGGGGTTCCTCCAGGGTGAGCAGTTCTTC
V gene: TRBV5-4; D gene: TRBD1; J gene: TRBJ1-1; clone size: once; CDR3 protein: CASSLRQGLLDTEAFF; CDR3 DNA: TGTGCCAGCAGCTTGCGACAGGGGTTGTTGGACACTGAAGCTTTCTTT
V gene: TRBV7-2; D gene: NA; J gene: TRBJ2-7; clone size: NA; CDR3 protein: CASSARIRETEQYF; CDR3 DNA: TGTGCCAGCAGCGCCCGCATTCGGGAAACCGAGCAGTACTTC
V gene: TRBV29-1; D gene: TRBD1; J gene: TRBJ1-4; clone size: NA; CDR3 protein: CSVKGQGAEKLFF; CDR3 DNA: TGCAGCGTTAAGGGACAGGGGGCTGAAAAACTGTTTTTT
V gene: TRBV7-8; D gene: NA; J gene: TRBJ2-7; clone size: NA; CDR3 protein: CASSTDERSYEQYF; CDR3 DNA: TGTGCCAGCAGCACGGACGAACGCTCCTACGAGCAGTACTTC
V gene: TRBV2; D gene: TRBD2; J gene: TRBJ2-4; clone size: NA; CDR3 protein: CASKEAAGARNIQYF; CDR3 DNA: TGTGCCAGCAAAGAGGCCGCGGGAGCTCGGAACATTCAGTACTTC
V gene: TRBV2; D gene: TRBD2; J gene: TRBJ2-1; clone size: NA; CDR3 protein: CASSDAGGSYNEQFF; CDR3 DNA: TGTGCCAGCAGTGATGCGGGGGGGTCTTACAATGAGCAGTTCTTC
V gene: TRBV18; D gene: NA; J gene: TRBJ1-2; clone size: NA; CDR3 protein: CASSPLDNYGYTF; CDR3 DNA: TGTGCCAGCTCACCACTGGATAACTATGGCTACACCTTC
V gene: TRBV15; D gene: TRBD2; J gene: TRBJ2-7; clone size: NA; CDR3 protein: CATSRDSGASYEQYF; CDR3 DNA: TGTGCCACCAGCAGAGATAGCGGGGCCTCCTACGAGCAGTACTTC
V gene: TRBV7-2; D gene: NA; J gene: TRBJ2-7; clone size: NA; CDR3 protein: CASSLITENSYEQYF; CDR3 DNA: TGTGCCAGCAGCCTCATCACGGAAAACTCCTACGAGCAGTACTTC
V gene: TRBV6-1; D gene: TRBD2; J gene: TRBJ2-7; clone size: NA; CDR3 protein: CASSDVGAGGPNYEQYF; CDR3 DNA: TGTGCCAGCAGTGATGTCGGAGCGGGAGGGCCTAACTACGAGCAGTACTTC
V gene: TRBV6-5; D gene: TRBD1; J gene: TRBJ1-2; clone size: NA; CDR3 protein: CASSKRQGARGYTF; CDR3 DNA: TGTGCCAGCAGTAAGCGACAGGGGGCTAGGGGCTACACCTTC
V gene: TRBV11-2; D gene: NA; J gene: TRBJ1-2; clone size: NA; CDR3 protein: CASSLSGAMGYTF; CDR3 DNA: TGTGCCAGCAGCTTAAGCGGGGCCATGGGCTACACCTTC
V gene: TRBV7-3; D gene: NA; J gene: TRBJ2-7; clone size: NA; CDR3 protein: CASTPREEIYYEQYF; CDR3 DNA: TGTGCCAGCACCCCCCGAGAAGAGATATACTACGAGCAGTACTTC
V gene: TRBV7-9; D gene: NA; J gene: TRBJ1-1; clone size: NA; CDR3 protein: CASSLQQTEAFF; CDR3 DNA: TGTGCCAGCAGCTTACAACAGACTGAAGCTTTCTTT
V gene: TRBV10-3; D gene: NA; J gene: TRBJ2-7; clone size: NA; CDR3 protein: CAISGQGGGEQYF; CDR3 DNA: TGTGCCATCAGTGGACAGGGCGGGGGCGAGCAGTACTTC
V gene: TRBV6-5; D gene: TRBD2; J gene: TRBJ2-5; clone size: NA; CDR3 protein: CASHPSGGGFETQYF; CDR3 DNA: TGTGCCAGCCATCCTAGCGGGGGGGGGTTCGAGACCCAGTACTTC
V gene: TRBV19; D gene: NA; J gene: TRBJ2-5; clone size: once; CDR3 protein: CASRLGETQYF; CDR3 DNA: TGTGCCAGTAGGTTGGGAGAGACCCAGTACTTC
V gene: TRBV10-3; D gene: TRBD1; J gene: TRBJ1-5; clone size: NA; CDR3 protein: CASGTGGSRSNQPQHF; CDR3 DNA: TGTGCCTCCGGGACAGGGGGCTCGAGAAGCAATCAGCCCCAGCATTTT
V gene: TRBV20-1; D gene: NA; J gene: TRBJ2-4; clone size: NA; CDR3 protein: CSVPGEGVQYF; CDR3 DNA: TGCAGTGTCCCAGGGGAGGGAGTTCAGTACTTC
V gene: TRBV7-2; D gene: TRBD1; J gene: TRBJ2-1; clone size: NA; CDR3 protein: CASSLGQTGTGEYNEQFF; CDR3 DNA: TGTGCCAGCAGCCTAGGACAAACCGGGACAGGGGAGTACAATGAGCAGTTCTTC
V gene: TRBV6-5; D gene: NA; J gene: TRBJ1-2; clone size: NA; CDR3 protein: CASSYMSVNNYGYTF; CDR3 DNA: TGTGCCAGCAGTTACATGTCAGTCAACAACTATGGCTACACCTTC
V gene: TRBV7-8; D gene: NA; J gene: TRBJ1-2; clone size: NA; CDR3 protein: CASSLDGSLGTGRAYGYTF; CDR3 DNA: TGTGCCAGCAGCTTAGATGGTTCTCTCGGAACGGGTAGGGCCTATGGCTACACCTTC
V gene: TRBV6-1; D gene: NA; J gene: TRBJ2-5; clone size: NA; CDR3 protein: CASSERASGETQYF; CDR3 DNA: TGTGCCAGCAGTGAAAGGGCGAGCGGGGAGACCCAGTACTTC
V gene: TRBV7-6; D gene: TRBD1; J gene: TRBJ2-2; clone size: NA; CDR3 protein: CASSFQGASTGELFF; CDR3 DNA: TGTGCCAGCAGCTTCCAGGGGGCATCCACCGGGGAGCTGTTTTTT
V gene: TRBV5-4; D gene: NA; J gene: TRBJ1-1; clone size: NA; CDR3 protein: CASSSDMNTEAFF; CDR3 DNA: TGTGCCAGCAGCTCGGACATGAACACTGAAGCTTTCTTT
V gene: TRBV3-1/TRBV3-2; D gene: NA; J gene: TRBJ2-7; clone size: NA; CDR3 protein: CASSRIPPSYEQYF; CDR3 DNA: TGTGCCAGCAGCCGCATCCCTCCATCCTACGAGCAGTACTTC
V gene: TRBV30; D gene: TRBD1; J gene: TRBJ2-7; clone size: NA; CDR3 protein: CAWTGTVGYEQYF; CDR3 DNA: TGTGCCTGGACCGGGACAGTGGGATACGAGCAGTACTTC
V gene: TRBV6-4; D gene: TRBD2; J gene: TRBJ2-3; clone size: NA; CDR3 protein: CASSDGRGGPPDTQYF; CDR3 DNA: TGTGCCAGCAGTGACGGGCGCGGGGGGCCCCCAGATACGCAGTATTTT